The clone carrying this T cell receptor (beta chain) has just a few counts. Deletions cut 3 bases from V and 8 bases from J, with 19 bases between. CDR1 MNHNY and CDR2 SVGAGI come from the germline V gene (reference sequence). This CDR3 is 15 amino acids long. The sample is drawn from a study of control samples from healthy donors and cancer patients. Only in-frame clones appear in the TCRdb table, and some are missing; sequencing was by immunoSEQ multiplex PCR. The sample has under 200,000 clones; about 93% are singletons. The material sequenced was blood. The receptor was derived from a woman aged 55-70 years in good health. J is TRBJ1-2 and V is TRBV6-6; possibly TRBD1 for D (6 bases). The CDR3 DNA follows: TGTGCCAGCAGTTATGAGAGGGACATCCGGGACGGCTACACCTTC. Translated: CASSYERDIRDGYTF.